This T cell receptor beta chain emerged from a study of graft-versus-host responses after intestinal transplantation. Study-level findings and limits: Circulating GvH clone levels at their peak were associated with HvG declines (early post-transplant). Across patients carrying graft-donor T cell macrochimerism, allografts held high graft-versus-host to host-versus-graft clonal ratios.

Here immunoSEQ multiplex PCR was the method, and the copy in TCRdb shows in-frame clones only, minus some. Here the sample spans about 15,000 clones, 33% being singletons. Irradiated, violet-dye-labeled stimulators (around 200,000) were plated alongside around 200,000 CFSE-labeled responders. The CDR3 has 16 amino acids. Germline V gene sequence: CDR1 MNHEY, CDR2 SMNVEV (reference sequence). With 2 bases clipped from V and 4 bases from J, the junction kept 4 bases outside the gene matches. This clone was counted only a few times. The receptor comes from a human patient who received an intestinal transplant. Sequencing was performed on alloreactive CD4+ T cells from a mixed lymphocyte reaction culture, taken before intestinal transplant. Specified subset: CFSE-low proliferating T cells sorted from approximately 6-day pre-transplant mixed lymphocyte reaction (GvH or HvG direction). V gene TRBV27 combines with J gene TRBJ1-5, with 11 nucleotides matching TRBD1. The CDR3: CASSLRTGGGNQPQHF. The CDR3, as DNA: TGTGCCAGCAGTTTAAGGACAGGGGGCGGTAATCAGCCCCAGCATTTT.